What follows are 27 T cell receptor beta chains derived from one specimen sequenced in a study of CD8+ T cells in alopecia areata. The treatment: oral pan-JAK inhibitor, 5-10 mg twice daily. Following RNA extraction, reverse transcription yielded cDNA that acted as the sequencing template. TCRdb keeps only in-frame clones here, not all; method: immunoSEQ multiplex PCR. The sample has about 180,000 clones; around 51% are singletons. The sample was CD8+ T cells sorted from blood, taken around week 54, from a patient treated with tofacitinib. The receptors were gathered from a human donor with alopecia areata.

This clone was counted once. The chain combines TRBV10-3 with TRBJ2-3; D gene uncertain. This CDR3 is built from 11 residues. Trimming removed 2 bases at V and 5 bases at J, with 2 bases between. The germline gives CDR1 ENHRY, CDR2 SYGVKD. CDR3 loop: CAISERDTQYF. DNA for the CDR3: TGTGCCATCAGTGAGAGAGATACGCAGTATTTT.

The chain links TRBV9 to TRBJ1-2; a weak D match, TRBD1 (6 bases). V was shortened by 0 bases and J by 4 bases, with 10 bases between the two germline ends. The CDR3 runs 14 residues. In germline, CDR1 is SGDLS, CDR2 YYNGEE. CDR3 protein: CASSVEDRTYGYTF. The DNA for the CDR3 is TGTGCCAGCAGCGTAGAGGACAGAACCTATGGCTACACCTTC.

This clone showed up just a few times. This sequence joins TRBV19 and TRBJ1-2, with 12 nucleotides matching TRBD1. V gave up 4 bases and J gave up 8 bases; unmatched junction bases: 2. The CDR3 runs to 13 residues. Germline CDR1 reads LNHDA; CDR2 reads SQIVND (reference sequence). CDR3 region: CASSTGTGGGYTF. The CDR3 DNA follows: TGTGCCAGTAGTACCGGGACAGGGGGCGGCTACACCTTC.

V is TRBV27 and J is TRBJ1-1; D uncertain. V lost 8 bases and J lost 0, with 7 bases in between. The germline V gene has CDR1 MNHEY and CDR2 SMNVEV (reference sequence). The CDR3 spans 12 residues. The CDR3 is CASWNMNTEAFF. CDR3 coding DNA: TGTGCCAGCTGGAACATGAACACTGAAGCTTTCTTT.

The chain links TRBV25-1 to TRBJ2-1; the D is unclear. Trimming cost V 5 bases and J 12 bases, with 11 bases left between them. The germline V gene encodes CDR1 MGHDK and CDR2 SYGVNS. This CDR3 has 11 residues. CDR3 residues: CASSRDGGQFF. DNA of the CDR3: TGTGCCAGCAGTCGAGACGGTGGGCAGTTCTTC.

The chain has TRBV5-1 and TRBJ1-1; D remains unclear. CDR1 and CDR2 from the germline V gene are SGHRS and YFSETQ. The CDR3 covers 14 residues. V dropped 0 bases and J dropped 1 base, with 7 bases sitting between them. The CDR3 region is CASSLEIKNTEAFF. The CDR3 coding sequence is TGCGCCAGCAGCTTGGAAATTAAGAACACTGAAGCTTTCTTT.

The V gene is TRBV7-9, the J gene TRBJ2-3; no clear D. The CDR3 is 15 amino acids. The V end was cut by 6 bases, the J end by 1 base, with 14 bases between. Germline lookup yields CDR1 SEHNR and CDR2 FQNEAQ (reference sequence). CDR3 loop: CASRRRSGRTDTQYF. The DNA for the CDR3 is TGTGCCAGCAGGAGGCGGTCCGGGCGCACAGATACGCAGTATTTT. Drawing the rest from reference TRBV7-9 and TRBJ2-3, the complete variable domain is DTGVSQNPRHKITKRGQNVTFRCDPISEHNRLYWYRQTLGQGPEFLTYFQNEAQLEKSRLLSDRFSAERPKGSFSTLEIQRTEQGDSAMYLCASRRRSGRTDTQYFGPGTRLTVL.

The chain is built from TRBV29-1 and TRBJ2-3; D not resolved. Germline V gene sequence: CDR1 SQVTM, CDR2 ANQGSEA. V lost 1 base and J lost 6, with 11 bases in between. This CDR3 contains 13 residues. CDR3 residues: CSVEGPNVDTQYF. In DNA form, the CDR3 reads TGCAGCGTTGAAGGGCCTAATGTGGATACGCAGTATTTT.

V usage is TRBV6-6 and J usage is TRBJ1-6, with 8 bases that match TRBD1. Germline CDR1 MNHNY, CDR2 SVGAGI (reference sequence). The V gene end was trimmed by 8 bases and the J gene end by 6 bases; junction bases not matched to a gene: 0. The CDR3 covers 12 residues. Here the CDR3 reads CASGQGNSPLHF. The CDR3 nucleotides read TGTGCCAGCGGACAGGGTAATTCACCCCTCCACTTT.

V and J are TRBV9 and TRBJ1-3; D is unclear. Per germline, CDR1 SGDLS and CDR2 YYNGEE. The V end lost 2 bases, the J end lost 0 bases, and 6 bases lay between the germline ends. The CDR3 spans 14 residues. The CDR3 DNA sequence: TGTGCCAGCAGCGTGACGCACTCTGGAAACACCATATATTTT. This translates into CASSVTHSGNTIYF.

The CDR3 spells CASSGSGYSNQPQHF. Written as DNA, the CDR3 is TGTGCCAGTAGTGGGTCAGGGTATAGCAATCAGCCCCAGCATTTT. This chain connects TRBV19 to TRBJ1-5; D is perhaps TRBD1 (5 bases). The CDR3 extends over 15 amino acids. The V gene's germline CDR1 is LNHDA and CDR2 SQIVND (reference sequence). V gave up 5 bases and J gave up 0 bases, with 11 bases separating them.

This clone has just a few counts. The rearrangement joins TRBV27 to TRBJ2-1; D not resolved. Germline V gene lookup returns CDR1 MNHEY and CDR2 SMNVEV (reference sequence). The V gene lost 5 bases and the J gene lost 3 bases, with 11 bases spanning the gap. CDR3 length: 14 residues. CDR3 residues: CASSMRWDYNEQFF. The CDR3 DNA is TGTGCCAGCAGTATGCGTTGGGACTACAATGAGCAGTTCTTC.

This rearrangement joins TRBV19 to TRBJ1-6; maybe TRBD1 (5 bases). Germline V CDR1 and CDR2: LNHDA, SQIVND (reference sequence). Trimming shortened V by 6 bases and J by 0 bases, and 12 bases separated the two germline ends. CDR3 length equals 16 residues. CDR3 coding DNA: TGTGCCAGTAGCGACTTGGGGCTCTCCTATAATTCACCCCTCCACTTT. Translated: CASSDLGLSYNSPLHF. The entire variable domain, with the rest obtained from reference TRBV19 and TRBJ1-6, is as follows: DGGITQSPKYLFRKEGQNVTLSCEQNLNHDAMYWYRQDPGQGLRLIYYSQIVNDFQKGDIAEGYSVSREKKESFPLTVTSAQKNPTAFYLCASSDLGLSYNSPLHFGNGTRLTVT.

The chain uses TRBV5-1 and TRBJ2-7, with 8 bases aligning to TRBD1. The CDR3 length is 14 residues. Trimming removed 0 bases from V and 5 bases from J; junction bases left unmatched: 4. Germline assignment: CDR1 SGHRS and CDR2 YFSETQ. In DNA, the CDR3 is TGCGCCAGCAGCTTGGGCCCAGGGGGCGACGAGCAGTACTTC. The encoded protein is CASSLGPGGDEQYF.

The chain is built from TRBV7-9 and TRBJ1-4; 9 bases line up with TRBD1. Germline lookup yields CDR1 SEHNR and CDR2 FQNEAQ (reference sequence). V lost 6 bases, J lost 4 bases, and 6 bases stayed unmatched. This CDR3 comprises 15 residues. DNA of the CDR3: TGTGCCAGCAGGCAAACAGGGGGCCTTAATGAAAAACTGTTTTTT. This translates into CASRQTGGLNEKLFF.

This clone has only a few counts. V and J are TRBV7-8 and TRBJ1-1; the D is unclear. Trimming took 0 bases from V and 1 from J, leaving 9 bases between them. The CDR3 sequence is 15 residues long. Germline loops: CDR1 SGHVS, CDR2 FQNEAQ. The CDR3 loop is CASSLASRENTEAFF. The DNA for the CDR3 is TGTGCCAGCAGCTTAGCGAGTAGAGAGAACACTGAAGCTTTCTTT.

The V call is TRBV30, the J call TRBJ1-2; D is unclear. The V end was cut by 4 bases, the J end by 8 bases, with 8 bases between. This CDR3 is built from 10 residues. The germline V gene has CDR1 GTSNPN and CDR2 SVGIG (reference sequence). The CDR3 loop is CAWNGQGYTF. The DNA of the CDR3 is TGTGCCTGGAACGGCCAGGGCTACACCTTC.

This clone showed up just a few times. CDR3 in amino acids: CASSQEIAQETQYF. The CDR3 nucleotides read TGTGCCAGCAGCCAAGAAATTGCCCAAGAGACCCAGTACTTC. The chain carries TRBV4-2 and TRBJ2-5, with D unresolved. Germline V gene lookup returns CDR1 LGHNA and CDR2 YNFKEQ. The germline V and J ends were trimmed by 0 bases and 1 base, with 6 bases remaining between them. This CDR3 comprises 14 residues.

This sequence joins TRBV5-6 and TRBJ1-2; D uncertain. Per the germline V gene, CDR1 is SGHDT and CDR2 is YYEEEE. V was clipped by 3 bases and J by 2 bases, with 14 bases between them. The CDR3 contains 15 residues. CDR3 nucleotide sequence: TGTGCCAGCAGCTCAGCTCTGGGCGCAAACTATGGCTACACCTTC. This codes for CASSSALGANYGYTF.

V usage is TRBV9 and J usage is TRBJ1-6; perhaps TRBD1 as D (5 bases). CDR1 and CDR2 (germline): SGDLS, YYNGEE. V lost 5 bases and J lost 7, with 10 bases in between. The CDR3 length is 13 residues. This chain's CDR3 is CASSAGRNSPLHF. The CDR3 DNA reads as TGTGCCAGCAGTGCAGGGCGCAATTCACCCCTCCACTTT.

The V and J genes are TRBV5-1 and TRBJ1-4; the D is unclear. Germline loops: CDR1 SGHRS, CDR2 YFSETQ. The CDR3 is 13 residues long. The V end was cut by 7 bases, the J end by 7 bases, with 14 bases between. The CDR3 DNA reads TGCGCCAGCGCGGCAGGAGGAAGTGAAAAACTGTTTTTT. Residues: CASAAGGSEKLFF.

V usage is TRBV6-4 and J usage is TRBJ2-1; 8 positions match TRBD2. CDR3 length: 16 amino acids. The J segment lost 9 bases and the V segment lost 5 bases, leaving 15 bases of the junction unmatched. Germline V gives CDR1 MRHNA, CDR2 SNTAGT. CDR3 nucleotides: TGTGCCAGCAGTTTGCCTCGGGCGGGGGGCCTCCTTGAGCAGTTCTTC. It translates to CASSLPRAGGLLEQFF.

This clone was seen once. The V gene is TRBV14, the J gene TRBJ2-7; 13 bases agree with TRBD2. The V gene's germline CDR1 is SGHDN and CDR2 FVKESK. Trimming took 0 bases from V and 10 from J; bases not matched to a gene: 6. This CDR3 is built from 15 residues. CDR3 residues: CASSQDSGLAGRQYF. CDR3 nucleotides: TGTGCCAGCAGCCAAGACTCGGGACTAGCGGGGAGACAGTACTTC.

The table lists this clone with a count of one. This rearrangement joins TRBV5-1 to TRBJ2-2; 9 nucleotides agree with TRBD1. Germline values: CDR1 SGHRS, CDR2 YFSETQ. The CDR3 totals 17 residues. Unmatched junction bases numbered 9, after V lost 1 base and J lost 5 bases. CDR3 bases: TGCGCCAGCAGCTTGATCTGGGACAGGGAAGGAACCGGGGAGCTGTTTTTT. Residues: CASSLIWDREGTGELFF. Filled out from reference TRBV5-1 and TRBJ2-2, the complete variable domain reads KAGVTQTPRYLIKTRGQQVTLSCSPISGHRSVSWYQQTPGQGLQFLFEYFSETQRNKGNFPGRFSGRQFSNSRSEMNVSTLELGDSALYLCASSLIWDREGTGELFFGEGSRLTVL.

V gene TRBV5-6 combines with J gene TRBJ2-7; 8 bases map to TRBD1. After removal of 3 bases from V and 6 bases from J, the junction contained 2 bases not matched to a gene. The CDR3 sequence is 12 residues long. Germline V lookup: CDR1 SGHDT, CDR2 YYEEEE. The CDR3 sequence: CASSYQGAEQYF. DNA of the CDR3: TGTGCCAGCAGCTACCAGGGGGCCGAGCAGTACTTC.

V is TRBV9 and J is TRBJ2-1; 7 positions agree with TRBD2. CDR1 is SGDLS and CDR2 is YYNGEE in the germline V gene. Losses at the gene ends were 5 bases for V and 5 bases for J; bases not matched to a gene: 7. The CDR3 runs 14 residues. This CDR3 is CASRDGREHNEQFF. As DNA, the CDR3 is TGTGCCAGCAGGGACGGGCGGGAGCACAATGAGCAGTTCTTC. The variable domain in full, completed from reference TRBV9 and TRBJ2-1, reads DSGVTQTPKHLITATGQRVTLRCSPRSGDLSVYWYQQSLDQGLQFLIQYYNGEERAKGNILERFSAQQFPDLHSELNLSSLELGDSALYFCASRDGREHNEQFFGPGTRLTVL.

This chain uses TRBV30 with TRBJ2-3; 9 nucleotides agree with TRBD1. The V and J ends lost 2 bases and 6 bases, in that order; junction bases with no gene match: 12. CDR3 size: 16 residues. Germline CDR1 GTSNPN, CDR2 SVGIG (reference sequence). The CDR3 protein is CAWSPQRDRVGDTQYF. In nucleotides, the CDR3 is TGTGCCTGGAGTCCTCAACGGGACAGGGTGGGGGATACGCAGTATTTT.